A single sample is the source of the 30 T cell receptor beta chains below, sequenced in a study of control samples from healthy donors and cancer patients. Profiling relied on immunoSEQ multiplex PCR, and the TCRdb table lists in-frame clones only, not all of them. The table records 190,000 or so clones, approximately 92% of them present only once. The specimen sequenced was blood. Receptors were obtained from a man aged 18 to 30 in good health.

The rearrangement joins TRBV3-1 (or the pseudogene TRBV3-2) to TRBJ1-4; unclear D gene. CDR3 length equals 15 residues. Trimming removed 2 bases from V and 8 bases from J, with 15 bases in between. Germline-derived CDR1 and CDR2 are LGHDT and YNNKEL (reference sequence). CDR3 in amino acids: CASSQLGFTSEKLFF. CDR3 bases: TGTGCCAGCAGCCAACTAGGCTTCACCTCCGAAAAACTGTTTTTT.

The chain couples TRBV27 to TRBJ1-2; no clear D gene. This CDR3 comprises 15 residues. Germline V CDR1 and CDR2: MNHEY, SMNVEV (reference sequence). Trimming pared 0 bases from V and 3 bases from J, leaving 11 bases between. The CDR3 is CASSLSLQNHYGYTF. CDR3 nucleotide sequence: TGTGCCAGCAGTTTATCACTCCAGAACCACTATGGCTACACCTTC.

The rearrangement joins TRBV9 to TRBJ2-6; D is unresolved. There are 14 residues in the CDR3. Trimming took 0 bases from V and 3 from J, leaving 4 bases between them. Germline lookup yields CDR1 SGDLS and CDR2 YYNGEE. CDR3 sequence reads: CASSVVGGANVLTF. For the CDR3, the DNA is TGTGCCAGCAGCGTAGTAGGTGGGGCCAACGTCCTGACTTTC.

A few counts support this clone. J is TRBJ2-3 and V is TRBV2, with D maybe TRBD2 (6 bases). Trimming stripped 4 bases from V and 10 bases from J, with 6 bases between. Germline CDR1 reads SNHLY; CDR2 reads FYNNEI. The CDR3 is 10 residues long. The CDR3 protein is CASSAGAQYF. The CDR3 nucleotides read TGTGCCAGCAGTGCGGGGGCGCAGTATTTT.

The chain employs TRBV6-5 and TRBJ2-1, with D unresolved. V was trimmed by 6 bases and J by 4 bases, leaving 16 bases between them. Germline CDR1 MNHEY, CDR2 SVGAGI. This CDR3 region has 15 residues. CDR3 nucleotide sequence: TGTGCCAGCAGCTTTAGGTTTTGGGGTTACAATGAGCAGTTCTTC. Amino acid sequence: CASSFRFWGYNEQFF.

The CDR3 bases are TGTGCCAGCAGCCCCCCCACGGGACGGATGTCCACTGAAGCTTTCTTT. It is translated as CASSPPTGRMSTEAFF. V gene TRBV7-9 combines with J gene TRBJ1-1; a possible D gene is TRBD1 (5 bases). CDR3 length: 16 residues. The germline CDR1 and CDR2 sequences are SEHNR and FQNEAQ (reference sequence). The ends were cut back, 5 bases at V and 4 bases at J, with 20 bases in the middle.

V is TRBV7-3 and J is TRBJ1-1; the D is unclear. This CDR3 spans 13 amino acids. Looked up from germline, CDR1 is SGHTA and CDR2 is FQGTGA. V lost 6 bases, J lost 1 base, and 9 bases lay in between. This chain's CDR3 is CASSRTENTEAFF. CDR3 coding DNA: TGTGCCAGCAGTAGGACGGAGAACACTGAAGCTTTCTTT. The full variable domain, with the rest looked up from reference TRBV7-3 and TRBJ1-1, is GAGVSQTPSNKVTEKGKYVELRCDPISGHTALYWYRQSLGQGPEFLIYFQGTGAADDSGLPNDRFFAVRPEGSVSTLKIQRTERGDSAVYLCASSRTENTEAFFGQGTRLTVV.

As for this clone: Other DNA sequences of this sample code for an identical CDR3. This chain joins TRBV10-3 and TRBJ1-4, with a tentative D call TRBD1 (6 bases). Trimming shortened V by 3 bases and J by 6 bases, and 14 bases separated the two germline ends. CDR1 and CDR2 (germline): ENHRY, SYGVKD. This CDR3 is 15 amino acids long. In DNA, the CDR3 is TGTGCCATCAGTGAAGGGGGGGGGCGCGATGAAAAACTGTTTTTT. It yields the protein CAISEGGGRDEKLFF.

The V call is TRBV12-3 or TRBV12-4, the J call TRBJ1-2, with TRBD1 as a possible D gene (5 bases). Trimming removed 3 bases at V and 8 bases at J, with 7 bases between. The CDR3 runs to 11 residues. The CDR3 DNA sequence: TGTGCCAGCAGTTTCCGGGGGGGCTACACCTTC. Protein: CASSFRGGYTF.

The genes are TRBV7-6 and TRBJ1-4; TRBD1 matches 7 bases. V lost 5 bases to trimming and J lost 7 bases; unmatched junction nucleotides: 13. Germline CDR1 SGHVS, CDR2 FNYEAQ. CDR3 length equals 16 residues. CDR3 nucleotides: TGTGCCAGCAGCAATATTACTGGGACAGTGGGTGAAAAACTGTTTTTT. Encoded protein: CASSNITGTVGEKLFF.

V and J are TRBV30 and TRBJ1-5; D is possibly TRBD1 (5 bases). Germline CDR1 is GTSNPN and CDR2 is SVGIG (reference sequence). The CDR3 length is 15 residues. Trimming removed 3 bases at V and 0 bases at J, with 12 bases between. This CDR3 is CAWRPGRNSNQPQHF. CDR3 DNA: TGTGCCTGGAGACCGGGACGGAATAGCAATCAGCCCCAGCATTTT.

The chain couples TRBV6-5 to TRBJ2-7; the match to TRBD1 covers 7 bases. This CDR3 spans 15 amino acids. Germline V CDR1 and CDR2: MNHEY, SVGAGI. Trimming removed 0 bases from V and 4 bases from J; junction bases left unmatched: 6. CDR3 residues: CASSYSGTENYEQYF. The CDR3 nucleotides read TGTGCCAGCAGTTACTCCGGGACAGAGAATTACGAGCAGTACTTC.

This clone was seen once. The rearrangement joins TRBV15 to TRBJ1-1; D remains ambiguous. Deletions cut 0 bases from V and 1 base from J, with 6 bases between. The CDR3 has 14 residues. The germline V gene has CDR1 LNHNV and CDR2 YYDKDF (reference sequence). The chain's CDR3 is CATSRDRQNTEAFF. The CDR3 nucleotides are TGTGCCACCAGCAGAGATCGGCAGAACACTGAAGCTTTCTTT. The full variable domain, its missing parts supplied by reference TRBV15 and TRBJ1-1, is DAMVIQNPRYQVTQFGKPVTLSCSQTLNHNVMYWYQQKSSQAPKLLFHYYDKDFNNEADTPDNFQSRRPNTSFCFLDIRSPGLGDTAMYLCATSRDRQNTEAFFGQGTRLTVV.

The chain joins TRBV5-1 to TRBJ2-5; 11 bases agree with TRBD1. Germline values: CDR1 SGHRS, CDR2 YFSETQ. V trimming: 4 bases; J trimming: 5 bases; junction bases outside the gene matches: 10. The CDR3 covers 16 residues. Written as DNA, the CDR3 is TGCGCCAGCAGCACAAGCCGGGACAGGGGGACGGAGACCCAGTACTTC. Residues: CASSTSRDRGTETQYF.

The CDR3 bases are TGTGCCAGCCGACAGGCTCCGGAGAATAATTCACCCCTCCACTTT. Its translation is CASRQAPENNSPLHF. V and J are TRBV5-4 and TRBJ1-6; possible D gene TRBD1, 6 bases. V was shortened by 7 bases and J by 5 bases, with 16 bases between the two germline ends. There are 15 residues in the CDR3. Per the germline V gene, CDR1 is SGHNT and CDR2 is YYREEE (reference sequence). Using reference TRBV5-4 and TRBJ1-6 for the parts outside the CDR3, the full variable domain is ETGVTQSPTHLIKTRGQQVTLRCSSQSGHNTVSWYQQALGQGPQFIFQYYREEENGRGNFPPRFSGLQFPNYSSELNVNALELDDSALYLCASRQAPENNSPLHFGNGTRLTVT.

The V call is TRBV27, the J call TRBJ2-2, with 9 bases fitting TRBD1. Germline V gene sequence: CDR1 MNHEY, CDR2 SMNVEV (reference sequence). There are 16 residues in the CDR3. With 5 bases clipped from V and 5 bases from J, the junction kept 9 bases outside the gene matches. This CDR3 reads CASSPGTGTWTGELFF. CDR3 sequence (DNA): TGTGCCAGCAGTCCCGGGACAGGGACGTGGACCGGGGAGCTGTTTTTT.

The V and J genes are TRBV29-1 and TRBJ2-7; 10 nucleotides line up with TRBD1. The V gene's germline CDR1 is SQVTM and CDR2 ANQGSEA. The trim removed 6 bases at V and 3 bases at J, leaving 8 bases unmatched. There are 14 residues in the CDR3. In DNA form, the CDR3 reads TGCAGCGTCGGCGGGACAGGGGTAGGCTACGAGCAGTACTTC. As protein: CSVGGTGVGYEQYF.

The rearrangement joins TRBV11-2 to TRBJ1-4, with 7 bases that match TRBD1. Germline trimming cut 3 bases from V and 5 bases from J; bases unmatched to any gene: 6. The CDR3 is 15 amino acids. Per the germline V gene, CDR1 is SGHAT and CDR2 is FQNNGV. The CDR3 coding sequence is TGTGCCAGCAGCTTCTTCGGGACAGTCAATGAAAAACTGTTTTTT. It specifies CASSFFGTVNEKLFF. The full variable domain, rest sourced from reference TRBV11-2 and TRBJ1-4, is EAGVAQSPRYKIIEKRQSVAFWCNPISGHATLYWYQQILGQGPKLLIQFQNNGVVDDSQLPKDRFSAERLKGVDSTLKIQPAKLEDSAVYLCASSFFGTVNEKLFFGSGTQLSVL.

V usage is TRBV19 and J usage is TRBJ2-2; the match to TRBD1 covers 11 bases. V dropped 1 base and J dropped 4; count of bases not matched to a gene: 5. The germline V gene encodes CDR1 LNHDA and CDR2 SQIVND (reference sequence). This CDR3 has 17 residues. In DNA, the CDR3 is TGTGCCAGTAGTATAGTAAGGGGACAGGGGGTCACCGGGGAGCTGTTTTTT. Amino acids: CASSIVRGQGVTGELFF.

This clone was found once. The DNA for the CDR3 is TGTGCCAGCAGGGTAGAGGGGGAGAAACAGCATTTT. Translated, it gives CASRVEGEKQHF. J is TRBJ1-5 and V is TRBV2, with a possible D match to TRBD1 (6 bases). Germline-derived CDR1 and CDR2 are SNHLY and FYNNEI. V was clipped by 6 bases and J by 13 bases, with 16 bases between them. The CDR3 totals 12 residues.

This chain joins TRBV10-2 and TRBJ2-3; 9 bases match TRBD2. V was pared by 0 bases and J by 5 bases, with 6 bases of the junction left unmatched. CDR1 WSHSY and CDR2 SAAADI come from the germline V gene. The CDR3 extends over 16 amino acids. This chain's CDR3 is CASSESMRGGLDTQYF. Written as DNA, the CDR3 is TGCGCCAGCAGTGAGTCAATGCGGGGGGGGCTAGATACGCAGTATTTT.

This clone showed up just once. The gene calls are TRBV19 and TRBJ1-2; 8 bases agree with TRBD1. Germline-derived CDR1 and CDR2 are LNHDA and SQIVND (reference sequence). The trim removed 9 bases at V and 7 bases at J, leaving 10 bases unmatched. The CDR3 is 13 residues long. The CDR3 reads CASGQGWVSGYTF. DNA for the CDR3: TGTGCCAGCGGACAGGGTTGGGTGTCTGGCTACACCTTC. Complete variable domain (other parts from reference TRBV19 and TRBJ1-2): DGGITQSPKYLFRKEGQNVTLSCEQNLNHDAMYWYRQDPGQGLRLIYYSQIVNDFQKGDIAEGYSVSREKKESFPLTVTSAQKNPTAFYLCASGQGWVSGYTFGSGTRLTVV.

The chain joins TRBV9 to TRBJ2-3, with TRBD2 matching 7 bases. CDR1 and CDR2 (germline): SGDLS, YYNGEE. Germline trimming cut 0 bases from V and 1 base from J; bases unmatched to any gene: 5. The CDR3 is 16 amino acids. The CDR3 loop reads CASSVGGGSGTDTQYF. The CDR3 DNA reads TGTGCCAGCAGCGTAGGGGGGGGAAGCGGCACAGATACGCAGTATTTT.

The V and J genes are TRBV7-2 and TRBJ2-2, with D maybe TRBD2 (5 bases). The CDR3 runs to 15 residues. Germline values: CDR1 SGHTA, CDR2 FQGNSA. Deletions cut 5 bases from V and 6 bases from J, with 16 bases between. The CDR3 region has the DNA TGTGCCAGCAGCCCCGGACTGCTTCTCGCCGGGGAGCTGTTTTTT. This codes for CASSPGLLLAGELFF.

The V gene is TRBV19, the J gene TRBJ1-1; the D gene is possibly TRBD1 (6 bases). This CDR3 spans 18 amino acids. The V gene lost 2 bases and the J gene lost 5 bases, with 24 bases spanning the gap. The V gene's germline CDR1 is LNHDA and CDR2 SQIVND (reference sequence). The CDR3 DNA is TGTGCCAGTAGTATAATAGGACAGATTACAACGCGGGAAACTGAAGCTTTCTTT. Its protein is CASSIIGQITTRETEAFF.

The CDR3 loop reads CASSSQETQYF. The CDR3 coding sequence is TGTGCCAGTTCTAGCCAAGAGACCCAGTACTTC. V is TRBV19 and J is TRBJ2-5; no reliable D call. The length of the CDR3 is 11 residues. In germline, CDR1 is LNHDA, CDR2 SQIVND (reference sequence). V lost 8 bases and J lost 1, with 5 bases in between.

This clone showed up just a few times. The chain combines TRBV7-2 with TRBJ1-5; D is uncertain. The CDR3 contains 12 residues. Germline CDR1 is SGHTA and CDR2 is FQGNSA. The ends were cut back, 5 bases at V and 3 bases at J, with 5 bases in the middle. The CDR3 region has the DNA TGTGCCAGCAGCCGATTCAATCAGCCCCAGCATTTT. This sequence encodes CASSRFNQPQHF. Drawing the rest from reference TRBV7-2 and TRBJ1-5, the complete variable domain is GAGVSQSPSNKVTEKGKDVELRCDPISGHTALYWYRQSLGQGLEFLIYFQGNSAPDKSGLPSDRFSAERTGGSVSTLTIQRTQQEDSAVYLCASSRFNQPQHFGDGTRLSIL.

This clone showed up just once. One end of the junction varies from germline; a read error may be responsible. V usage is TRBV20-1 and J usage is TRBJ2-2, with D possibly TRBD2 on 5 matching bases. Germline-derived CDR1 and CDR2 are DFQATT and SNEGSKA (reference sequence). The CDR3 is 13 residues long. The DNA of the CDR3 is TGCAGTGCTAGTGAGGGTGCCACCAGGGAGCTGTTTTTT. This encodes CSASEGATRELFF.

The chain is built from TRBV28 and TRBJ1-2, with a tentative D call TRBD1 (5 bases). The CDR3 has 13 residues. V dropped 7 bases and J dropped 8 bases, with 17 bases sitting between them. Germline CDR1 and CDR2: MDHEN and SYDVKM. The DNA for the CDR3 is TGTGCCAGCAATCTCTCGGGGGAGCGCGGCTACACCTTC. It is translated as CASNLSGERGYTF.

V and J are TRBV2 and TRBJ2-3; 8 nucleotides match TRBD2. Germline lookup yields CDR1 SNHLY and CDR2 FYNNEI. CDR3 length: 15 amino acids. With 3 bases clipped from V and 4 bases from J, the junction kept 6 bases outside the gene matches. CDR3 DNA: TGTGCCAGCAGTGATGGACCGCGGGGGGCAGATACGCAGTATTTT. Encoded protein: CASSDGPRGADTQYF.